The clone carrying this TCR beta chain came up many times. As an off-target read in a library built for alpha chains, this beta chain has a frequency of little significance. The sample is drawn from a study of spatial heterogeneity in lung cancer. Time point noted: sample taken at primary tumor resection. The sequenced material consisted of unsorted whole RNA from tumor, nontumor lung or frozen PBMC. A single record per CDR3 protein comes from TCRdb applying MiXCR to the 5' RACE reads. The sample shows about 13,000 distinct CDR3 sequences, around 4.2% of them seen only once. The V gene's germline CDR1 is MDHEN and CDR2 SYDVKM. The CDR3 sequence is 14 residues long. V trimming: 6 bases; J trimming: 8 bases; junction bases outside the gene matches: 9.

The rearrangement joins TRBV28 to TRBJ2-4; 8 positions match TRBD1. Source: PBMCs, taken at surgery. The receptor was isolated from a male donor with early-stage non-small cell lung cancer. DNA for the CDR3: TGTGCCAGCAGCCCGGACAGGGTAGGGGACATTCAGTACTTC. This gives the protein CASSPDRVGDIQYF.